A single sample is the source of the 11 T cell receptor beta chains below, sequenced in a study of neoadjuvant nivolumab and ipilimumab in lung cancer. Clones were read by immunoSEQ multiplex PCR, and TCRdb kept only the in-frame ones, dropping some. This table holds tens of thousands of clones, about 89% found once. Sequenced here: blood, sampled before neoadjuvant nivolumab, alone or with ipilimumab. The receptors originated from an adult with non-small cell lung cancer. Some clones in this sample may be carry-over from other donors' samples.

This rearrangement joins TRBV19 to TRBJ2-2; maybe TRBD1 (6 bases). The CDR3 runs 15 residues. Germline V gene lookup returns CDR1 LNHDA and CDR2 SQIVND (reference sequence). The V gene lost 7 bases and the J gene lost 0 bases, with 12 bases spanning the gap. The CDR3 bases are TGTGCCAGTACTTTGGGGGCCGCGAACACCGGGGAGCTGTTTTTT. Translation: CASTLGAANTGELFF.

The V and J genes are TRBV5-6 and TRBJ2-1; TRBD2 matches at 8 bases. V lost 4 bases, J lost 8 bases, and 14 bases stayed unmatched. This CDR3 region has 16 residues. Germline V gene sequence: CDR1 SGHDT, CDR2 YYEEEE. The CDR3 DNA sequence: TGTGCCAGCAGCGGGGACGCCGGGACTAGGGTCTATGAGCAGTTCTTC. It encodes CASSGDAGTRVYEQFF.

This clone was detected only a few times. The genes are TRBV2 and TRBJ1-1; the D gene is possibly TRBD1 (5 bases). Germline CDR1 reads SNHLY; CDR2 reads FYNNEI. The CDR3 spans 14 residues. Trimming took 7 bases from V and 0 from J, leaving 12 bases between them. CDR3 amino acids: CASTEQGVNTEAFF. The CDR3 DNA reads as TGTGCCAGCACCGAGCAGGGTGTGAACACTGAAGCTTTCTTT.

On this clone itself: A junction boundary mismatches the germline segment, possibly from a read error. CDR3 region: CASSGTSGVEIF. In DNA form, the CDR3 reads TGTGCCAGCAGCGGGACTAGCGGTGTAGAGATCTTC. The rearrangement links TRBV27 to TRBJ2-1, with TRBD2 identical over 11 bases. The CDR3 consists of 12 residues. The germline gives CDR1 MNHEY, CDR2 SMNVEV (reference sequence).

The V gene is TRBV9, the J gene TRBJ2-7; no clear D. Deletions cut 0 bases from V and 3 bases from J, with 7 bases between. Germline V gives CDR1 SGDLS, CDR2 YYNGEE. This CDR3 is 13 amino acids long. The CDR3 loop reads CASSVASNYEQYF. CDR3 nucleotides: TGTGCCAGCAGCGTAGCGTCCAACTACGAGCAGTACTTC.

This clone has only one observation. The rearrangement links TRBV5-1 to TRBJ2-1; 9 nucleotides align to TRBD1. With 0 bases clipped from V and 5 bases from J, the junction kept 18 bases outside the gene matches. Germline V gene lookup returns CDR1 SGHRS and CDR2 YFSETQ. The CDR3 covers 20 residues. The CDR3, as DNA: TGCGCCAGCAGCTTGGAGGGACAGGGAATATTTGCGGGGGCGAACAATGAGCAGTTCTTC. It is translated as CASSLEGQGIFAGANNEQFF.

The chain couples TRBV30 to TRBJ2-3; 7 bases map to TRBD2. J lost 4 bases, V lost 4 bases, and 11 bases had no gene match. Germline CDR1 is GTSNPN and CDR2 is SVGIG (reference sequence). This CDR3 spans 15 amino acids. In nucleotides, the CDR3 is TGTGCCTGGACTTACATTCGGGGAGGGTCAGATACGCAGTATTTT. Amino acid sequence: CAWTYIRGGSDTQYF.

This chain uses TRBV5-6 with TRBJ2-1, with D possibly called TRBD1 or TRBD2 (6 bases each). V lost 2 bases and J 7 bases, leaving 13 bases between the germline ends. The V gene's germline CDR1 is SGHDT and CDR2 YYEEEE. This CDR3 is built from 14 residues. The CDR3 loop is CASSFTGARNEQFF. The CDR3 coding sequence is TGTGCCAGCAGCTTCACGGGGGCGAGGAATGAGCAGTTCTTC. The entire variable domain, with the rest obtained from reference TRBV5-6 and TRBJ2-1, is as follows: DAGVTQSPTHLIKTRGQQVTLRCSPKSGHDTVSWYQQALGQGPQFIFQYYEEEERQRGNFPDRFSGHQFPNYSSELNVNALLLGDSALYLCASSFTGARNEQFFGPGTRLTVL.

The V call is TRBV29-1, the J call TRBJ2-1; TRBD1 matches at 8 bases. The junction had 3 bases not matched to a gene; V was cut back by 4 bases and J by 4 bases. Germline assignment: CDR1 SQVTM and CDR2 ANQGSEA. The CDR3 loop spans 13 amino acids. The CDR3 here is CSVADRGYNEQFF. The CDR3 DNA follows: TGCAGCGTTGCCGACAGGGGATACAATGAGCAGTTCTTC.

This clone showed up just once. CDR3 nucleotide sequence: TGTGCCAGCAGCTTGGTCGGGGAATCCACAGATACGCAGTATTTT. Translating gives CASSLVGESTDTQYF. V and J are TRBV5-5 and TRBJ2-3; TRBD2 might be the D (5 bases). The V end was cut by 0 bases, the J end by 2 bases, with 10 bases between. The CDR3 covers 15 residues. The germline gives CDR1 SGHKS, CDR2 YYEKEE (reference sequence).

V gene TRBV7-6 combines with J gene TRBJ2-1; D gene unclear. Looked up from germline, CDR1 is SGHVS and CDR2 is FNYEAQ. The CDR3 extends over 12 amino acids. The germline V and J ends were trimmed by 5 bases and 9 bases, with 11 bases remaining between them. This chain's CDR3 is CASSPQSGEQFF. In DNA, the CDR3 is TGTGCCAGCAGCCCCCAGTCCGGTGAGCAGTTCTTC. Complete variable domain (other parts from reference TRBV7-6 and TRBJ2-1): GAGVSQSPRYKVTKRGQDVALRCDPISGHVSLYWYRQALGQGPEFLTYFNYEAQQDKSGLPNDRFSAERPEGSISTLTIQRTEQRDSAMYRCASSPQSGEQFFGPGTRLTVL.